What follows is one T cell receptor beta chain and its context. Antigen: not known. The CDR3 runs 15 residues. Looked up from germline, CDR1 is MGHRA and CDR2 is YSYEKL. Trimming removed 3 bases from V and 7 bases from J; junction bases left unmatched: 7. This entry belongs to a study of shared clonotypes between healthy human individuals. At the level of the study: CD4 naive and memory got three plates each, CD8 naive two, CD8 memory one.

General study points: Only blood was sampled, and tissue TCR repertoires likely differ from blood ones.

Assay used: immunoSEQ multiplex PCR; TCRdb lists only in-frame clones, some missing. The data hold roughly 1,600,000 clones, with just under 99% observed a single time. The sequence was collected from a man aged 25-45 years in good health. V usage is TRBV4-1 and J usage is TRBJ2-2; 8 positions agree with TRBD2. Sequenced: naive CD4+ T cells sorted from blood. Indicated subset: CD45RA+ positively selected. Here the CDR3 reads CASSQLAGKGGELFF. The CDR3 bases are TGCGCCAGCAGCCAGTTAGCGGGAAAGGGCGGGGAGCTGTTTTTT.